These T cell receptor beta chains were read from a single sample in a study of T-cell reconstitution after alpha-beta-depleted transplantation in children. Using its own MiXCR run on the PCR reads, TCRdb lists one record per CDR3 protein. The data hold about 610,000 distinct CDR3 sequences, with more than 9% observed a single time. The sample here was PBMCs from the stem cell graft donor, taken from the stem cell graft. These receptors all come from a human donor who donated a stem cell graft to a child with acute myeloid leukemia. Each CDR3 is given with its conserved first and last residue. Expanded clones get a size class; other rows say once, few or many, or leave the size out.

cdr3_aa j_call clone_size v_call
CASSDPTSGSIGEQYF TRBJ2-7 NA TRBV2
CASSLAWGEQFF TRBJ2-1 many TRBV7-6
CASSMTGTIYLNEQFF TRBJ2-1 few TRBV5-1
CASRLSPSGDTDTQYF TRBJ2-3 NA TRBV4-2
CASSFGTLKGEQFF TRBJ2-1 NA TRBV12-3/TRBV12-4
CSAIFPHGQRNEQFF TRBJ2-1 few TRBV20-1
CSALQLLRNTEAFF TRBJ1-1 NA TRBV29-1
CASSSGLAGADNEQFF TRBJ2-1 NA TRBV9
CASSQGRGARSEQYF TRBJ2-7 NA TRBV14
CASSDQGAVRGELFF TRBJ2-2 NA TRBV9
CASSPRGGSYNSPLHF TRBJ1-6 once TRBV7-6
CATSDADRVETQYF TRBJ2-5 many TRBV24-1
CARRVGYGYTF TRBJ1-2 NA TRBV21-1
CSAPSGGPAGGYTF TRBJ1-2 few TRBV20-1
CATNSGNTIYF TRBJ1-3 NA TRBV2
CASSPGSPNEKLFF TRBJ1-4 many TRBV18
CSAARLGSTDTQYF TRBJ2-3 NA TRBV20-1
CASRFIRGTYNEQFF TRBJ2-1 NA TRBV11-1
CASSLGTSGTDEQFF TRBJ2-1 NA TRBV28
CASSRGGTTDTDTQYF TRBJ2-3 many TRBV7-2
CASSLGGESGANVLTF TRBJ2-6 NA TRBV4-2
CSARDRQGKETQYF TRBJ2-5 many TRBV20-1
CASSLRASGGSSYNEQFF TRBJ2-1 many TRBV11-1
CASSWMPDSNIQYF TRBJ2-4 NA TRBV28
CASSLLLGSNEQFF TRBJ2-1 NA TRBV5-4
CASSKAHYREGYGYTF TRBJ1-2 NA TRBV21-1
CASSSNDRVGEQYF TRBJ2-7 many TRBV7-2
CASSLAGGPSYEQYF TRBJ2-7 many TRBV12-3/TRBV12-4
CSASSNYGYTF TRBJ1-2 many TRBV20-1
CAISEFGQGNTGELFF TRBJ2-2 few TRBV10-3
CATSRGREVAYEQYF TRBJ2-7 NA TRBV15
CASSTRWDRGRLETQYF TRBJ2-5 few TRBV28
CASSLISGQSEKLFF TRBJ1-4 NA TRBV5-1
CASSTTGEGTQYF TRBJ2-5 many TRBV12-3/TRBV12-4
CASRPLGLAGKNIQYF TRBJ2-4 NA TRBV28
CASSFGIQPQHF TRBJ1-5 few TRBV28
CASSLEGWETQYF TRBJ2-5 few TRBV5-1
CSVVGLAGGNDEQFF TRBJ2-1 NA TRBV29-1
CASSVQTGPKSNQPQHF TRBJ1-5 few TRBV6-1
CASSFNPYNEQFF TRBJ2-1 NA TRBV7-3
CASRFTGGTGELFF TRBJ2-2 NA TRBV2
CASSPRGDNEQFF TRBJ2-1 NA TRBV12-3/TRBV12-4
CSARAGSETDTQYF TRBJ2-3 NA TRBV20-1
CSASRLGVGYNEQFF TRBJ2-1 NA TRBV20-1
CASSFTGTQNTEAFF TRBJ1-1 NA TRBV7-3
CASSYRTDTEAFF TRBJ1-1 NA TRBV5-1
CSARLAGFTSKQYF TRBJ2-7 many TRBV20-1
CAISEEGGRNEQFF TRBJ2-1 NA TRBV10-3
CADGLGVTEAFF TRBJ1-1 NA TRBV25-1
CASTLGLAGPPSEQYF TRBJ2-7 few TRBV28
CAGRTANTGELFF TRBJ2-2 NA TRBV2
CSARGAYSTDTQYF TRBJ2-3 few TRBV20-1
CASSGPNQETQYF TRBJ2-5 NA TRBV19
CACPWVSGNTDTQYF TRBJ2-3 many TRBV30
CSARDPAFIMGAQETQYF TRBJ2-5 NA TRBV20-1
CASSRSGDSYNEQFF TRBJ2-1 NA TRBV5-1
CASKPTSSQETQYF TRBJ2-5 NA TRBV5-1